This T cell receptor beta chain is from a study of T cell changes during pregnancy in multiple sclerosis. Produced via immunoSEQ multiplex PCR; TCRdb's table is partial and in-frame only. The profile covers under 15,000 clones, with just under 95% appearing a single time and around 0.28% taken by the ten largest. The receptor comes from a female donor with multiple sclerosis, enrolled in a pregnancy study. Sequencing was performed on CD4+ T cells from peripheral blood mononuclear cells, taken before pregnancy.

This CDR3 reads CASSDDGGAGQPQHF. The CDR3 DNA reads as TGTGCCAGCAGTGATGACGGGGGAGCAGGGCAGCCCCAGCATTTT. The genes are TRBV2 and TRBJ1-5, with a weak D call TRBD1 (5 bases). Trimming pared 3 bases from V and 7 bases from J, leaving 16 bases between. CDR1 is SNHLY and CDR2 is FYNNEI in the germline V gene. This CDR3 has 15 amino acids.